This T cell receptor (beta chain) came from a study of early T cells in non-severe SARS-CoV-2 infection. Study as a whole: Sequenced bulk RNA came from whole blood that was unsorted, and chains were unpaired.

TCRdb reprocessed the 5' RACE reads with MiXCR, giving one entry per CDR3 protein. The table lists about 110,000 distinct CDR3 sequences, about 12% of them singletons, with around 3% in the top ten. The sample holds a few counts of this clonotype. This CDR3 contains 11 residues. Trimming pared 7 bases from V and 8 bases from J, leaving 14 bases between. Germline CDR1 and CDR2: DFQATT and SNEGSKA (reference sequence). The TCR originated in an adult who was a healthcare worker with PCR-confirmed SARS-CoV-2 infection or an uninfected control (not recorded which). The J gene is TRBJ1-2, the V gene TRBV20-1, with no clear D. Sample: whole blood. CDR3 nucleotides: TGCAGTGTGTCCCGGCTCCTAGGCTACACCTTC. Protein sequence: CSVSRLLGYTF.